The entry that follows covers one T cell receptor beta chain sequence. This clonotype has a single count. What antigen it recognizes has not been identified. One base away there is no much larger clone; base qualities are not given. Systemically healthy Caucasian individuals from Russia, roughly 40 in total and aged roughly 6 to 95 years, were included as donors. Ten milliliters of peripheral blood were drawn from each donor into EDTA-treated Vacutainer tubes. PBMCs were isolated by Ficoll-Paque density-gradient centrifugation, with at least 7 million obtained per sample. Total RNA, at least 6 micrograms per sample, was extracted from PBMCs with Trizol reagent. Naive CD45RAhigh/CD27high T cell percentages were measured by flow cytometry on a PBMC aliquot from every donor. Library creation used 5' RACE. Sequencing took place on an Illumina HiSeq 2500. A second PCR of 7 to 11 cycles was performed with a sample-barcoded 5' primer and a J-beta primer mix. Each TCR beta cDNA molecule received a unique molecular identifier from a template-switch 5' adaptor carrying 12 random nucleotides. Each sample yielded at least 3 million CDR3-containing paired-end reads. The Mint cDNA synthesis kit, primed by a TRBC-specific oligonucleotide, was used to synthesize first-strand cDNA from all RNA. Following uracil-DNA glycosylase treatment, all cDNA underwent a first 18-cycle PCR with the universal primers M1SS and BC2_uni_R. The original pipeline was this. Each sample was normalized by randomly selecting 1 million high-quality reads, each carrying a distinct molecular identifier. Reads sharing molecular identifiers were discarded rather than binned into consensus sequences. MiTCR, run with a Q25 quality threshold and the strictest error-elimination algorithm, handled CDR3 identification, clonotype clustering and error correction. Lower-bound total TCR beta diversity was estimated with a nonparametric unseen species model using Euler transformation. TCRdb handled the public reads itself, with Q25 trimming in fastp and clone calling in MiXCR, and kept productive beta chains. CDR3 protein sequences are deduplicated, and each keeps its most common genes and DNA. These V and J calls are TCRdb output, not the study's own analysis. Within this sample are about 900,000 distinct CDR3 sequences, with under 80% of them counted one time only. The ten largest make up roughly 25% of the sample.

The record originates from a study of blood T cells in healthy people across ages (dated by TCRdb to between 2014 and 2017). At the level of the whole study: In model experiments, roughly one uniquely barcoded TCR beta cDNA molecule per two T cells was captured by template switching. The study measured age-related changes in TCR beta repertoire diversity using deep sequencing normalized with unique cDNA molecular identifiers. The donors were divided into four age groups: young (average around 15 years), middle-aged (approximately 39), aged (around 67) and long-lived (about 79). To avoid experimental bias, donors of different ages were randomly spread across the sequencing lanes. The study analyzed two additional independent replicas of 1 million unique cDNA reads from the same blood draw for two donors, one aged 18 to 30 and one aged 80 or older.

Broader findings and caveats from the paper: Compared with the aged group, the long-lived group had more naive CD4+ T cells, fewer expanded clones and increased TCR diversity, a pattern suggesting age selection. Since profiling was done on bulk unsorted PBMCs, naive and antigen-experienced compartments could not be conclusively compared. Because the CMV infection status of the donors was unknown, age-related changes in expanded clonotypes may potentially have been confounded. A strong correlation was found between observed TCR beta diversity and the percentage of naive T cells measured by flow cytometry. Estimates of total diversity based on one million sequenced T cells were considered lower bounds and underestimates. Observed TCR beta diversity per million T cells fell roughly linearly with age, and a significant reduction was already apparent by age approximately 40.

The CDR3 measures 13 amino acids from cysteine to phenylalanine. The only DNA kept is the CDR3, 39 bases in frame from the first base. Between the V and J ends, shortened by 3 bases and 2 bases respectively, the junction contains 6 bases. The germline V gene (reference sequence) specifies PRHDT as CDR1 and FYEKMQ as CDR2. The sequence is built from TRBV13 and TRBJ2-3, with the D gene too uncertain to name. Sequenced material: blood. The receptor comes from a young man in good health. The nucleotide sequence is TGTGCCAGCAGCTTTGAGTACACAGATACGCAGTATTTT. Translated, this is CASSFEYTDTQYF.